This T cell receptor (beta chain) was retrieved from a study of blood T cell repertoires in COVID-19 (dated by TCRdb to about 2020). Regarding the study in general: The collaborator samples originated in the United States, Italy and Spain and spanned the acute and convalescent phases of COVID-19. The material from the prospective study consisted of cDNA or gDNA derived from T cells, B-cell-depleted T cells, or PBMCs. The dataset comprised deeply sampled blood TCRbeta repertoires from subjects exposed to, actively infected with, or recovered from COVID-19. The repertoires were made available in a free public database intended to serve as a resource for research on the immune response to SARS-CoV-2. The samples were drawn from two sources: the first 160 participants of the ongoing ImmuneRACE study, and about 1,300 subjects contributed by 6 global collaborators. The sample metadata nearly always contained a de-identified subject ID, COVID-19 status, age in years and sex. Where HLA class I and class II types were available, the types were taken from metadata supplied by the sample provider, not from assay-based typing.

What the research found in general, with its limitations: The quantity of clinical and demographic metadata differed by source and by participant and was supplied without curation.

Whole blood was collected in K2EDTA tubes by collaborating institutions according to the institutions' own protocols. Collaborator samples were shipped for TCRbeta analysis as frozen whole blood, isolated PBMCs, or DNA extracted from either sample type. Note on this clone: It lacks a known antigen. Per-nucleotide qualities are absent, and no much larger clonotype sits a single base away.

The CDR3 contains 15 residues, cysteine and phenylalanine counted. Just CDR3 DNA is preserved here, 45 bases in frame from base 1. Reading the germline V gene gives CDR1 MNHEY and CDR2 SVGAGI. V is cut by 0 bases and J by 2 bases, and the space between the germline ends is 9 bases. The immunoSEQ Assay, a bias-controlled multiplex PCR, was used to amplify TCRbeta CDR3 regions from genomic DNA. In the paper's pipeline: Nucleated cell counts per sample were estimated from amplification of reference gene primers within the assay. To quantify the absolute abundance of each unique TCRbeta CDR3 rearrangement, sequence reads were collapsed and filtered. For each sample, productive Simpson clonality was calculated as the square root of Simpson's diversity index across productive rearrangements. TCRdb took over this immuneACCESS table, retaining in-frame rearrangements with V and J assigned. Such tables are incomplete; in checked studies, under half of the missing clones stem from an unresolved V gene, and the remainder is unexplained. The V and J calls and clone size come from that table; D and trimming were worked out from the DNA. Counted in this sample were roughly 100,000 clones; around 76% of them appeared once. The top ten clonotypes cover approximately 20% of the sample.

The sample comprised peripheral blood. This TCR was sampled from a woman in her sixties or seventies with acute or convalescent COVID-19. The chain was built from TRBV6-5 and TRBJ2-3; no confident D gene assignment can be made. The DNA sequence is given as TGTGCCAGCAGTTACTCGAGCCCTTACACAGATACGCAGTATTTT. The resulting protein is CASSYSSPYTDTQYF.